This T cell receptor beta chain was recorded in a study of CD8 T cells in ankylosing spondylitis. Broader study findings: Characteristic, it appeared, of ankylosing spondylitis blood was a TCR beta motif of eight or nine highly homologous variants. CD8+ cells made up the disease-linked clones, which were relatively rare in peripheral blood.

V lost 3 bases to trimming and J lost 1 base; unmatched junction nucleotides: 9. This CDR3 comprises 15 residues. Germline V lookup: CDR1 DFQATT, CDR2 SNEGSKA (reference sequence). MiXCR, run by TCRdb on the 5' RACE reads, gives a single entry per CDR3 protein. The table records 200,000 to 250,000 distinct CDR3 sequences, around 16% of them present only once. Concerning this clonotype itself: What it binds is unknown.

The source material was blood, either unsorted or a sorted T cell fraction (not recorded which). The chain combines TRBV20-1 with TRBJ2-7, with 7 bases matching TRBD2. The receptor was derived from a male donor with ankylosing spondylitis. CDR3 nucleotides: TGCAGTGCTAGGGGATATCTAGCGGAGTCCTACGAGCAGTACTTC. This sequence encodes CSARGYLAESYEQYF.